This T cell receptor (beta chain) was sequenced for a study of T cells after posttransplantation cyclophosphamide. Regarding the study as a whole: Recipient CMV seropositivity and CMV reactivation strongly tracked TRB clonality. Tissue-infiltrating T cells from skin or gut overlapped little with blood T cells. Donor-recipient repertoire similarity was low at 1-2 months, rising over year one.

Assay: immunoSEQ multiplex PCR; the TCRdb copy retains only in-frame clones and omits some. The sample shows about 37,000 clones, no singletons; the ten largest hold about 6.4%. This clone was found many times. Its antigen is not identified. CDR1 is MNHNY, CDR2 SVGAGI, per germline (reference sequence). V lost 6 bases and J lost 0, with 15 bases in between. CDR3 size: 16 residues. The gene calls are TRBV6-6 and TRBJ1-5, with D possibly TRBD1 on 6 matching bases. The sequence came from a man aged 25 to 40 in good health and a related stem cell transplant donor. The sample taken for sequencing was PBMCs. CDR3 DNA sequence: TGTGCCAGCAGCCCGACAGGTAGCGATAGCAATCAGCCCCAGCATTTT. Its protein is CASSPTGSDSNQPQHF.